This TCR beta chain was sequenced for a study of cytomegalovirus exposure and HLA in healthy donors. Primers included in the PCR were 60 Vbeta and 13 Jbeta primers. The method was immunoSEQ multiplex PCR; TCRdb's version includes in-frame clones alone and lacks a portion of them. The sample records 150,000 or so clones, roughly four fifths being singletons. Notes on the study in general: Using a false discovery rate of 0.05, a later analysis showed that 16,951 TCR beta sequences were associated with HLA alleles.

Regarding this clone: The antigen remains unidentified.

The TCR originated in a man aged 40-50 years in good health and CMV-seronegative. Source material: PBMCs.

CDR3 coding DNA: TGTGCCAGCAGTTTATTCCCCCTTCAAGAGACCCAGTACTTC. Its protein product is CASSLFPLQETQYF. The chain recombines TRBV27 with TRBJ2-5; no clear D gene. This CDR3 is 14 amino acids long. With 1 base removed from V and 2 bases from J, the gap between germline ends came to 8 bases. Germline CDR1 and CDR2: MNHEY and SMNVEV (reference sequence).